These T cell receptor beta chains were read from a single sample in a study of CD4+ T cells in melanoma. Some clones are missing from TCRdb's copy, which holds only in-frame ones; the method was immunoSEQ multiplex PCR. The sample includes some 21,000 clones, roughly 82% of them seen just once. Sequencing used cells from a culture (not recorded whether cultured in vitro). The receptors here all came from a human donor with melanoma. Both conserved end residues are part of each CDR3. A D gene is named only where the DNA matches it firmly. Clone size, where shown, is once, few, many, or a class for clones that have expanded.

CDR3nt,CDR3aa,v_gene,d_gene,abundance,j_gene
TGTGCCATCAGTGACCCCGTGGGGGAGACCCAGTACTTC,CAISDPVGETQYF,TRBV10-3,-,-,TRBJ2-5
TGTGCCAGCAGTTCCGAGCGGGGGGCCCGCACAGATACGCAGTATTTT,CASSSERGARTDTQYF,TRBV27,TRBD2,-,TRBJ2-3
TGTGCCAGCAGTGGCCCCCAGAGCTCCTACGAGCAGTACTTC,CASSGPQSSYEQYF,TRBV6-1,-,-,TRBJ2-7
TGTGCCAGCAGCTGGGGACAGGCGAACACTGAAGCTTTCTTT,CASSWGQANTEAFF,TRBV7-8,TRBD1,once,TRBJ1-1
TGTGCCAGCAGCTCCCTCTCAGGGAGTTCACCCCTCCACTTT,CASSSLSGSSPLHF,TRBV11-2,-,-,TRBJ1-6
TGCGCCAGCAGCCACGCGGGGGGGCAGTCAGATACGCAGTATTTT,CASSHAGGQSDTQYF,TRBV4-1,TRBD2,-,TRBJ2-3
TGTGCCAGCAGCTTGGGACTGGCCTACAATGAGCAGTTCTTC,CASSLGLAYNEQFF,TRBV5-6,-,-,TRBJ2-1
TGTGCCAGTAAGGGGACAGGCTCCTACGAGCAGTACTTC,CASKGTGSYEQYF,TRBV19,TRBD1,-,TRBJ2-7
TGTGCCAGCCGCGAGCGGGGGGGGAGGACAGATACGCAGTATTTT,CASRERGGRTDTQYF,TRBV11-2,TRBD2,-,TRBJ2-3
TGTGCCAGTAGTAGACAAGCTCCCGGGCCATACGAGCAGTACTTC,CASSRQAPGPYEQYF,TRBV19,-,few,TRBJ2-7
TGCGCCAGCAGCCGGGGCCGAAGGAATGAGCAGTTCTTC,CASSRGRRNEQFF,TRBV4-1,-,-,TRBJ2-1
TGCGCCAGCAGCCGGACAGGGTCCGAGACCCAGTACTTC,CASSRTGSETQYF,TRBV4-1,TRBD1,-,TRBJ2-5
TGTGCCAGCAGCTTAGGGGTAAACTATGGCTACACCTTC,CASSLGVNYGYTF,TRBV7-2,-,-,TRBJ1-2
TGTGCCAGCAGCTTGATTCCGGACAGGGCAATGTTGGCCGGGGAGCTGTTTTTT,CASSLIPDRAMLAGELFF,TRBV5-5,TRBD1,few,TRBJ2-2
TGTGCCAGCAGGCTCCGGAGAGGCCCGAGTGAGCAGTACTTC,CASRLRRGPSEQYF,TRBV11-2,-,-,TRBJ2-7
TGTGCCAGCACCAACTTAAACCTAACAGGGTGGTTTACTGAAGCTTTCTTT,CASTNLNLTGWFTEAFF,TRBV11-2,-,-,TRBJ1-1
TGCGCCAGCAGCTTGGGCGGGGAAGAGACCCAGTACTTC,CASSLGGEETQYF,TRBV5-1,-,-,TRBJ2-5
TGTGCCAGCAGTTCCTCGGCGCAGGCGGGCGGCTACACCTTC,CASSSSAQAGGYTF,TRBV6-6,-,-,TRBJ1-2
TGTGCCAGCTCACCCAAGACTTTTTCCCAGTTCTTC,CASSPKTFSQFF,TRBV18,-,-,TRBJ2-1
TGTGCCAGCAGTTATCGCAGGGGGGCCAGGTATGAGCAGTTCTTC,CASSYRRGARYEQFF,TRBV6-5,-,-,TRBJ2-1
TGCAGCGTTGAAGGACCCGCGAACACCGGGGAGCTGTTTTTT,CSVEGPANTGELFF,TRBV29-1,-,-,TRBJ2-2
TGTGCCAGCAGCGTAGGGCTGGGGGGTCGACAAGAGACCCAGTACTTC,CASSVGLGGRQETQYF,TRBV9,-,-,TRBJ2-5
TGTGCCAGCAGCTTAGATTCATACGGGAGAAGCAATCAGCCCCAGCATTTT,CASSLDSYGRSNQPQHF,TRBV11-2,-,-,TRBJ1-5
TGTGCCAGCAGTCGGACGGAGAACACTGAAGCTTTCTTT,CASSRTENTEAFF,TRBV5-8,-,-,TRBJ1-1
TGTGCCAGCAGCTTACAGGGGGGCTCACCCCTCCACTTT,CASSLQGGSPLHF,TRBV5-4,TRBD1,-,TRBJ1-6
TGTGCCTGGACTAGCGGGGGGGCCTGGGAGACCCAGTACTTC,CAWTSGGAWETQYF,TRBV30,TRBD2,-,TRBJ2-5
TGTGCCAGCAGCTCCGAAGGGACGTTGAACACTGAAGCTTTCTTT,CASSSEGTLNTEAFF,TRBV7-9,-,-,TRBJ1-1
TGTGCCAGCAGCCCACAGGGACAGCCGGGCGGAAAACTGTTTTTT,CASSPQGQPGGKLFF,TRBV9,TRBD1,-,TRBJ1-4